These T cell receptor beta chains were read from a single sample in a study of T cells after yellow fever vaccination. TCRdb processed the 5' RACE reads anew with MiXCR; each CDR3 protein has one entry. The sample contains 350,000 or so distinct CDR3 sequences, 7% to 10% of which appear only once. The sample consisted of PBMCs, taken about 49 days after the first yellow fever vaccination. Receptors originate from a man aged 18 to 29 who received the YFV17D yellow fever vaccine. Both conserved end residues are part of each CDR3. The D gene is left open where the match is weak. Some rows mark clone size as missing; the rest say once, few, many or name a class of expanded clone.

j_gene: TRBJ1-1
v_gene: TRBV7-8
abundance: .
d_gene: .
CDR3nt: TGTGCCAGCAGCTTAGGAGACATTAAGAACACTGAAGCTTTCTTT
CDR3aa: CASSLGDIKNTEAFF

j_gene: TRBJ2-3
v_gene: TRBV5-6
abundance: many
d_gene: .
CDR3nt: TGTGCCAGCAGCTGGGGCCGGGGTAGCGGCACAGATACGCAGTATTTT
CDR3aa: CASSWGRGSGTDTQYF

j_gene: TRBJ1-2
v_gene: TRBV15
abundance: few
d_gene: TRBD1
CDR3nt: TGTGCCACCAGCAGAGAAGGACAGGGCTACTATGGCTACACCTTC
CDR3aa: CATSREGQGYYGYTF

j_gene: TRBJ2-2
v_gene: TRBV5-1
abundance: .
d_gene: .
CDR3nt: TGCGCCAGCAGCCCCCGGGACCGACCGACCAATCTTGGGGAGCTGTTTTTT
CDR3aa: CASSPRDRPTNLGELFF

j_gene: TRBJ2-3
v_gene: TRBV5-1
abundance: .
d_gene: TRBD2
CDR3nt: TGCGCCAGCAGCTCCACTAGCGGAGGGAACACAGATACGCAGTATTTT
CDR3aa: CASSSTSGGNTDTQYF

j_gene: TRBJ2-3
v_gene: TRBV7-8
abundance: .
d_gene: TRBD2
CDR3nt: TGTGCCAGCAGTCGCGGGGGGCTATTGAACACAGATACGCAGTATTTT
CDR3aa: CASSRGGLLNTDTQYF

j_gene: TRBJ2-2
v_gene: TRBV5-4
abundance: few
d_gene: .
CDR3nt: TGTGCCAGCCAAATCGACAGGAGAGCCGGGGAGCTGTTTTTT
CDR3aa: CASQIDRRAGELFF

j_gene: TRBJ2-2
v_gene: TRBV5-1
abundance: many
d_gene: .
CDR3nt: TGCGCCAGCAGCCCCCCAGATACCGGGGAGCTGTTTTTT
CDR3aa: CASSPPDTGELFF

j_gene: TRBJ1-2
v_gene: TRBV28
abundance: .
d_gene: TRBD1
CDR3nt: TGTGCCAGCAGGATAGACAGGGCTTATGGCTACACCTTC
CDR3aa: CASRIDRAYGYTF

j_gene: TRBJ1-2
v_gene: TRBV12-3/TRBV12-4
abundance: many
d_gene: .
CDR3nt: TGTGCCAGCAGTCCCCTGACAGGCGCCGAGGGCTACACCTTC
CDR3aa: CASSPLTGAEGYTF

j_gene: TRBJ2-5
v_gene: TRBV20-1
abundance: few
d_gene: .
CDR3nt: TGCAGTGCTAGAGATCGGGTCAGACAAGAGACCCAGTACTTC
CDR3aa: CSARDRVRQETQYF

j_gene: TRBJ2-5
v_gene: TRBV7-6
abundance: .
d_gene: TRBD2
CDR3nt: TGTGCCAGCAGCCCTCGGACTAGCGGGATCCAAGAGACCCAGTACTTC
CDR3aa: CASSPRTSGIQETQYF

j_gene: TRBJ2-3
v_gene: TRBV5-6
abundance: few
d_gene: .
CDR3nt: TGTGCCAGCAGCTTGTATGGGGGGTCCGGAACAGATACGCAGTATTTT
CDR3aa: CASSLYGGSGTDTQYF

j_gene: TRBJ2-7
v_gene: TRBV7-8
abundance: few
d_gene: .
CDR3nt: TGTGCCAGCAGAGCCCCTAGGACAGAGACCTACGAGCAGTACTTC
CDR3aa: CASRAPRTETYEQYF

j_gene: TRBJ2-2
v_gene: TRBV7-6
abundance: few
d_gene: .
CDR3nt: TGTGCCAGCAGCCCAAGCACTCCCTCGGAGCTGTTTTTT
CDR3aa: CASSPSTPSELFF

j_gene: TRBJ2-1
v_gene: TRBV5-1
abundance: many
d_gene: TRBD2
CDR3nt: TGCGCCAGCAGCTTGGAACCGGCTAGCGGTTACAATGAGCAGTTCTTC
CDR3aa: CASSLEPASGYNEQFF

j_gene: TRBJ2-2
v_gene: TRBV18
abundance: .
d_gene: .
CDR3nt: TGTGCCAGCTCACCACGCACAGGCTCGAACACCGGGGAGCTGTTTTTT
CDR3aa: CASSPRTGSNTGELFF